This TCR beta chain is drawn from a study of low-dose radiotherapy and immunotherapy resistance in tumors. For the study at large: While receiving nivolumab 240 mg every two weeks, patients also received ipilimumab 1 mg/kg every six weeks, both intravenously. It was every two weeks, one day before radiation and immunotherapy, that intravenous cyclophosphamide 200 mg/m2 was given.

First-strand cDNA used TRAV- and TRBV-specific primers, covering alpha and beta chains. TCR amplification involved 20 PCR cycles with a constant-region primer and V-primer adapter. The isolated mRNA underwent amplification through in vitro transcription. MiXCR, run by TCRdb on the reads, gives a single entry per CDR3 protein. Of more than 50,000 distinct CDR3 sequences in the sample, about 23% are singletons; the top ten hold 6.5% to 7%. Germline V gene lookup returns CDR1 MNHEY and CDR2 SMNVEV (reference sequence). This CDR3 is built from 18 residues. The V and J ends lost 4 bases and 3 bases, in that order; junction bases with no gene match: 15. Documented time point: after trial treatment. Treatment reported: LDRT plus nivolumab, ipilimumab, low-dose cyclophosphamide and aspirin (RACIN trial). Eligible patients bore advanced solid tumors devoid of tumor-infiltrating lymphocytes. This clonotype was detected a few times.

The V call is TRBV27, the J call TRBJ2-7; 10 bases map to TRBD2. The TCR sequence derives from a male donor with prostate cancer. The starting material was PBMCs, obtained after low-dose radiotherapy plus immunotherapy. The CDR3 coding sequence is TGTGCCAGCAGTTATTCCTCGCCTGGACTAGCGGAGGTCTACGAGCAGTACTTC. This translates into CASSYSSPGLAEVYEQYF.